Listed below are T cell receptor beta chains from one sample, sequenced in a study of metastatic and nonmetastatic thyroid tumors. MiXCR was used by TCRdb to re-call the PCR reads. This table has under 40,000 clones, about 17% appearing once. What was sequenced was blood. These receptors all come from a female donor with papillary thyroid cancer or a benign thyroid nodule (not recorded which). Some clones in this sample may be carry-over from other donors' samples. Each CDR3 is given with its conserved first and last residue. Each record gives: D gene, J gene, V gene, clone size, CDR3 protein, CDR3 DNA. D genes are given only for firm matches. Rows may omit the clone size; those that give it use once, few, many or a size class.

TRBD1,TRBJ1-6,TRBV12-3/TRBV12-4,many,CASSLATGEGSPLHF,TGTGCCAGCAGTTTAGCCACAGGGGAAGGTTCACCCCTCCACTTT
TRBD1,TRBJ2-7,TRBV7-2,.,CASSGTVLYEQYF,TGTGCCAGCTCCGGGACAGTCCTCTACGAGCAGTACTTC
.,TRBJ2-5,TRBV4-2,many,CASSQAETEYQETQYF,TGTGCCAGCAGCCAAGCGGAGACAGAATACCAAGAGACCCAGTACTTC
.,TRBJ2-1,TRBV7-3,many,CASSSGGGHNEQFF,TGTGCCAGCAGCTCTGGGGGGGGGCACAATGAGCAGTTCTTC
.,TRBJ2-7,TRBV12-3/TRBV12-4,.,CASKASSDDDQYF,TGTGCCAGCAAGGCGAGCTCGGACGACGATCAGTACTTC
.,TRBJ2-1,TRBV28,many,CASSLSRAGRGEQFF,TGTGCCAGCAGTTTATCCAGGGCTGGCCGGGGAGAGCAGTTCTTC
.,TRBJ1-1,TRBV29-1,many,CSVRDPREAFF,TGCAGCGTCCGGGACCCAAGAGAAGCTTTCTTT
.,TRBJ2-7,TRBV30,medium-sized,CAWSVNLYEQYF,TGTGCCTGGAGTGTGAATCTCTACGAGCAGTACTTC
.,TRBJ2-5,TRBV5-4,many,CASSPPGEKKTQYF,TGTGCCAGCAGCCCACCGGGCGAGAAGAAAACCCAGTACTTC
TRBD2,TRBJ2-7,TRBV7-2,many,CASSSLAGHPYEQYF,TGTGCCAGCAGCTCCCTAGCGGGACATCCCTACGAGCAGTACTTC
TRBD1,TRBJ2-2,TRBV6-4,many,CATSDRDTGELFF,TGTGCCACCTCCGACAGGGACACCGGGGAGCTGTTTTTT
.,TRBJ1-5,TRBV30,.,CAWTEGGGNQPQHF,TGTGCCTGGACTGAGGGAGGAGGCAATCAGCCCCAGCATTTT
.,TRBJ2-7,TRBV28,many,CASRGESYEQYF,TGTGCCAGCAGGGGGGAGAGCTACGAGCAGTACTTC
.,TRBJ2-3,TRBV28,few,CASSLSRCLAGKTDTQYF,TGTGCCAGCAGTTTATCCCGCTGTCTAGCAGGAAAGACAGATACGCAGTATTTT
.,TRBJ1-2,TRBV3-1,many,CASSRLRGLGAVYGYTF,TGTGCCAGCAGCCGACTGCGGGGACTGGGGGCGGTCTATGGCTACACCTTC
TRBD2,TRBJ2-3,TRBV6-1,.,CASDASGSTDTQYF,TGTGCCAGCGATGCTAGCGGGAGCACAGATACGCAGTATTTT
.,TRBJ2-7,TRBV27,many,CASMGNSYEQYF,TGTGCCAGCATGGGCAACTCCTACGAGCAGTACTTC
.,TRBJ2-2,TRBV4-2,many,CASSQETISQPGELFF,TGTGCCAGCAGCCAAGAGACTATTAGCCAGCCCGGGGAGCTGTTTTTT
.,TRBJ1-3,TRBV30,.,CAWNTGSGNTIYF,TGTGCCTGGAATACGGGCTCTGGAAACACCATATATTTT
.,TRBJ2-7,TRBV6-1,.,CAVADGLWFEQYF,TGTGCCGTAGCTGATGGATTGTGGTTCGAGCAGTACTTC
.,TRBJ2-1,TRBV5-6,many,CASSPGLREQFF,TGTGCCAGCAGCCCGGGACTTAGGGAGCAGTTCTTC
TRBD2,TRBJ2-4,TRBV20-1,many,CSADHGGVGKNIQYF,TGCAGTGCTGACCACGGGGGGGTGGGTAAAAACATTCAGTACTTC
.,TRBJ1-2,TRBV6-1,many,CASRRDLYGYTF,TGTGCCAGCAGGAGGGACCTCTATGGCTACACCTTC
.,TRBJ1-5,TRBV20-1,many,CSATPDGAVAQHF,TGCAGTGCCACACCGGACGGAGCTGTGGCCCAGCATTTT
TRBD1,TRBJ2-7,TRBV7-2,many,CASRKTGTGTYEQYF,TGTGCCAGCAGAAAAACCGGGACAGGGACCTACGAGCAGTACTTC
.,TRBJ2-1,TRBV20-1,many,CSAATSAAAASSYNEQFF,TGCAGTGCCGCCACCTCGGCCGCTGCGGCCAGCTCCTACAATGAGCAGTTCTTC
.,TRBJ2-7,TRBV5-1,.,CASSSTTGSSYEQYF,TGCGCCAGCAGCTCAACGACAGGCAGCTCCTACGAGCAGTACTTC